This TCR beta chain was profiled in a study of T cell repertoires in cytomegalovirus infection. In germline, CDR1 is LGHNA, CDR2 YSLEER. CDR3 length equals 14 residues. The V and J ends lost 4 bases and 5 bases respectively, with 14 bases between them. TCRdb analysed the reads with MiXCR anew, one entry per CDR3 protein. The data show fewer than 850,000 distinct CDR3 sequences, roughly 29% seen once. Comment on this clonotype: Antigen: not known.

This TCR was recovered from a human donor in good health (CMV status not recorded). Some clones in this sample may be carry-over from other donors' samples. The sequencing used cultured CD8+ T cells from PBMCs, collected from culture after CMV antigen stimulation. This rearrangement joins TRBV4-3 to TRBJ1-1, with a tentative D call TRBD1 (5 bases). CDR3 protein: CASSLYLEGTEAFF. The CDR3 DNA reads TGCGCCAGCAGCCTTTATTTGGAGGGGACTGAAGCTTTCTTT.